The 26 T cell receptor beta chains below were found in one sample sequenced in a study of CD8+ T cells in alopecia areata. After isolation, RNA underwent reverse transcription to generate cDNA as the sequencing template. Data came from immunoSEQ multiplex PCR; TCRdb stores just in-frame clones and leaves some out. The sample lists a few hundred thousand clones; around two fifths were seen once. As to treatment: oral pan-JAK inhibitor, 5-10 mg twice daily. The sample here was CD4+ T cells sorted from blood, taken at approximately week 30, from a patient treated with tofacitinib. Receptors were obtained from a human donor with alopecia areata.

This chain joins TRBV7-9 and TRBJ2-2, with D unresolved. The CDR3 is 14 residues long. Trimming removed 4 bases at V and 6 bases at J, with 12 bases between. Germline V gives CDR1 SEHNR, CDR2 FQNEAQ (reference sequence). The CDR3 coding sequence is TGTGCCAGCAGCTCTGGTACGGGCGCCGGGGAGCTGTTTTTT. Protein sequence: CASSSGTGAGELFF.

The chain has TRBV5-6 and TRBJ1-5; D is undetermined. The V and J ends lost 0 bases and 4 bases respectively, with 8 bases between them. Germline assignment: CDR1 SGHDT and CDR2 YYEEEE. The CDR3 runs 14 residues. The CDR3 spells CASSLGGINQPQHF. CDR3 nucleotide sequence: TGTGCCAGCAGCTTGGGAGGGATAAATCAGCCCCAGCATTTT.

The chain employs TRBV29-1 and TRBJ1-5; maybe TRBD1 (6 bases). The CDR3 is 14 amino acids. CDR1 SQVTM and CDR2 ANQGSEA come from the germline V gene. The V gene lost 1 base and the J gene lost 1 base, with 8 bases spanning the gap. CDR3 loop: CSVEVGGSNQPQHF. The DNA of the CDR3 is TGCAGCGTTGAAGTAGGGGGGAGCAATCAGCCCCAGCATTTT.

This clone came up a few times. CDR3 sequence (DNA): TGTGCCAGCAGCTCGGGGGCTGCAACTAATGAAAAACTGTTTTTT. As protein: CASSSGAATNEKLFF. The V gene is TRBV7-9, the J gene TRBJ1-4; D possibly corresponds to TRBD1 (6 bases). CDR1 is SEHNR, CDR2 FQNEAQ, per germline (reference sequence). V lost 4 bases to trimming and J lost 0 bases, with 9 bases between them. The CDR3 is 15 residues long. Drawing the rest from reference TRBV7-9 and TRBJ1-4, the complete variable domain is DTGVSQNPRHKITKRGQNVTFRCDPISEHNRLYWYRQTLGQGPEFLTYFQNEAQLEKSRLLSDRFSAERPKGSFSTLEIQRTEQGDSAMYLCASSSGAATNEKLFFGSGTQLSVL.

The table lists this clone with a few counts. This chain links TRBV6-7 with TRBJ1-2; 7 positions match TRBD1. TRBV6-7 is reported as an ORF; its role is uncertain. With V trimmed by 5 bases and J by 5 bases, 11 bases remained unmatched. This CDR3 contains 15 residues. The CDR3 protein is CASSPPDRASYGYTF. CDR3 sequence (DNA): TGTGCCAGCAGTCCACCAGACAGGGCCTCTTATGGCTACACCTTC.

This clone was observed a few times. This chain uses TRBV6-5 with TRBJ2-5, with D perhaps matching TRBD1 (6 bases). The ends were cut back, 2 bases at V and 2 bases at J, with 12 bases in the middle. The CDR3 loop spans 15 amino acids. CDR1 is MNHEY and CDR2 is SVGAGI in the germline V gene. CDR3 sequence: CASSYSWGQQETQYF. The DNA for the CDR3 is TGTGCCAGCAGTTACAGCTGGGGGCAACAAGAGACCCAGTACTTC.

The sample holds a few counts of this clone. The genes are TRBV9 and TRBJ2-7; a possible D gene is TRBD1 (7 bases). The germline CDR1 and CDR2 sequences are SGDLS and YYNGEE. V lost 3 bases and J lost 8, with 15 bases in between. This CDR3 has 13 residues. CDR3 in DNA: TGTGCCAGCAGCGCCCCAGGGGGGACCCAGCAGTACTTC. Its translation: CASSAPGGTQQYF.

This clone was detected a few times. This rearrangement joins TRBV18 to TRBJ1-1; D not resolved. The CDR3 has 12 amino acids. Germline CDR1 KGHSH, CDR2 LQKENI. V lost 6 bases, J lost 3 bases, and 8 bases lay in between. The CDR3 DNA reads as TGTGCCAGCTCCCTTGGATACACTGAAGCTTTCTTT. Amino acids: CASSLGYTEAFF. The whole variable domain, filled in from reference TRBV18 and TRBJ1-1, reads NAGVMQNPRHLVRRRGQEARLRCSPMKGHSHVYWYRQLPEEGLKFMVYLQKENIIDESGMPKERFSAEFPKEGPSILRIQQVVRGDSAAYFCASSLGYTEAFFGQGTRLTVV.

This clone came up a few times. The rearrangement joins TRBV7-2 to TRBJ2-1; TRBD2 might be the D (6 bases). The germline gives CDR1 SGHTA, CDR2 FQGNSA. CDR3 length equals 16 residues. The germline V and J ends were trimmed by 1 base and 3 bases, with 13 bases remaining between them. CDR3 protein: CASSLGLATRYNEQFF. The CDR3 nucleotides are TGTGCCAGCAGCTTAGGGCTAGCGACCCGCTACAATGAGCAGTTCTTC.

The chain joins TRBV30 to TRBJ1-5; D is perhaps TRBD1 (6 bases). Germline lookup yields CDR1 GTSNPN and CDR2 SVGIG (reference sequence). V shed 3 bases and J shed 0 bases, with 12 bases lying between them. The CDR3 has 15 amino acids. CDR3 coding DNA: TGTGCCTGGAGCAAGGGACACATTAGCAATCAGCCCCAGCATTTT. Its protein is CAWSKGHISNQPQHF.

This clone was seen a few times. The J gene is TRBJ2-7, the V gene TRBV7-9; D is unclear. This CDR3 has 15 amino acids. V lost 0 bases to trimming and J lost 3 bases, with 12 bases between them. The germline V gene has CDR1 SEHNR and CDR2 FQNEAQ (reference sequence). This CDR3 is CASSLALSSSYEQYF. The CDR3 nucleotides are TGTGCCAGCAGCTTAGCCCTAAGCAGCAGCTACGAGCAGTACTTC.

This clone was seen a few times. The chain couples TRBV10-3 to TRBJ2-2, with D tentatively TRBD2 (5 bases). Trimming took off 4 bases at V and 1 base at J, with 7 bases between the two ends. The CDR3 spans 14 residues. Germline lookup yields CDR1 ENHRY and CDR2 SYGVKD. CDR3 sequence: CAISARENTGELFF. Here the CDR3 DNA reads TGTGCCATCAGTGCCCGGGAGAACACCGGGGAGCTGTTTTTT.

The DNA for the CDR3 is TGTGCCAGCAGCCGGGGGGCAGTGGTGAACACTGAAGCTTTCTTT. This sequence encodes CASSRGAVVNTEAFF. V and J are TRBV5-4 and TRBJ1-1; tentatively, D is TRBD1 (6 bases). Germline V gene lookup returns CDR1 SGHNT and CDR2 YYREEE (reference sequence). V was pared by 4 bases and J by 0 bases, with 13 bases between. The CDR3 has 15 amino acids.

V usage is TRBV2 and J usage is TRBJ1-4, with D unclear. The V gene's germline CDR1 is SNHLY and CDR2 FYNNEI. The ends were cut back, 7 bases at V and 8 bases at J, with 11 bases in the middle. The CDR3 runs to 12 residues. CDR3 protein: CASKGWREKLFF. The CDR3 coding sequence is TGTGCCAGCAAAGGGTGGCGGGAAAAACTGTTTTTT. The complete variable domain, with remaining parts taken from reference TRBV2 and TRBJ1-4, reads EPEVTQTPSHQVTQMGQEVILRCVPISNHLYFYWYRQILGQKVEFLVSFYNNEISEKSEIFDDQFSVERPDGSNFTLKIRSTKLEDSAMYFCASKGWREKLFFGSGTQLSVL.

DNA for the CDR3: TGTGCCTGGAGTATGACAGGGGGTGAAGCTTTCTTT. Its translation: CAWSMTGGEAFF. The chain joins TRBV30 to TRBJ1-1, with TRBD1 matching 9 bases. This CDR3 comprises 12 residues. V lost 2 bases to trimming and J lost 7 bases; unmatched junction nucleotides: 2. Germline lookup yields CDR1 GTSNPN and CDR2 SVGIG (reference sequence).

This chain joins TRBV30 and TRBJ2-5, with TRBD1 matching over 12 bases. The germline CDR1 and CDR2 sequences are GTSNPN and SVGIG (reference sequence). Trimming removed 5 bases from V and 3 bases from J; junction bases left unmatched: 10. This CDR3 region has 16 residues. Here the CDR3 DNA reads TGTGCCTGGTCTACCCCGGGACAGGGGGCTGAAGAGACCCAGTACTTC. Its protein is CAWSTPGQGAEETQYF.

The V call is TRBV2, the J call TRBJ2-3; D remains unclear. Germline V gene lookup returns CDR1 SNHLY and CDR2 FYNNEI. The CDR3 contains 15 residues. V gave up 3 bases and J gave up 9 bases, with 19 bases separating them. CDR3 coding DNA: TGTGCCAGCAGTGAGAAGGCGGTAGGCCAGCAGACGCAGTATTTT. It codes for CASSEKAVGQQTQYF.

The genes are TRBV2 and TRBJ2-3; 9 bases are shared with TRBD2. Germline CDR1 and CDR2: SNHLY and FYNNEI. This CDR3 has 17 residues. The V and J ends lost 2 bases and 1 base, in that order; junction bases with no gene match: 7. Here the CDR3 reads CASSERRVAGGTDTQYF. Written as DNA, the CDR3 is TGTGCCAGCAGTGAACGAAGAGTAGCGGGGGGCACAGATACGCAGTATTTT.

The chain uses TRBV6-4 and TRBJ1-5; D remains ambiguous. The V gene lost 2 bases and the J gene lost 2 bases, with 7 bases spanning the gap. Per germline, CDR1 MRHNA and CDR2 SNTAGT. The length of the CDR3 is 14 residues. CDR3 loop: CASSDPRGNQPQHF. The CDR3 DNA reads as TGTGCCAGCAGTGACCCCCGGGGCAATCAGCCCCAGCATTTT.

The chain links TRBV2 to TRBJ1-5; weak D call: TRBD1 (5 bases). The V gene's germline CDR1 is SNHLY and CDR2 FYNNEI. CDR3 length: 16 residues. The V end was cut by 6 bases, the J end by 2 bases, with 17 bases between. The CDR3 DNA is TGTGCCAGCAGGCCGGGACTCCTGGAGGGCAATCAGCCCCAGCATTTT. Protein: CASRPGLLEGNQPQHF.

The chain combines TRBV6-1 with TRBJ1-2, with D uncertain. This CDR3 spans 12 amino acids. Germline values: CDR1 MNHNS, CDR2 SASEGT. Trimming took off 8 bases at V and 6 bases at J, with 13 bases between the two ends. CDR3 sequence reads: CASLTSMNGYTF. The CDR3 nucleotides read TGTGCCAGCCTTACTTCAATGAATGGCTACACCTTC.

The V call is TRBV6-1, the J call TRBJ1-1; D ambiguous. Germline V gene lookup returns CDR1 MNHNS and CDR2 SASEGT. V was cut by 2 bases and J by 8 bases, with 12 bases left in between. CDR3 size: 13 residues. CDR3 nucleotides: TGTGCCAGCAGTGAAATTACTCGTCTAGAAGCTTTCTTT. Encoded protein: CASSEITRLEAFF.

This chain joins TRBV6-5 and TRBJ2-7; 7 bases line up with TRBD2. The CDR3 is made up of 15 amino acids. After removal of 6 bases from V and 1 base from J, the junction contained 9 bases not matched to a gene. CDR1 MNHEY and CDR2 SVGAGI come from the germline V gene. The DNA of the CDR3 is TGTGCCAGCAGCGAGGTGGCTAGCGGTTCCTACGAGCAGTACTTC. Encoded protein: CASSEVASGSYEQYF.

CDR3 DNA sequence: TGTGCCAGCAGCCCCAGGACAGGGCAAGAGACCCAGTACTTC. This sequence encodes CASSPRTGQETQYF. This chain joins TRBV7-6 and TRBJ2-5; 8 bases are shared with TRBD1. Looked up from germline, CDR1 is SGHVS and CDR2 is FNYEAQ. The CDR3 spans 14 residues. V lost 5 bases and J lost 2; bases outside the gene matches: 4.

This clone showed up just a few times. V gene TRBV7-9 combines with J gene TRBJ2-5; no clear D. CDR1 and CDR2 (germline): SEHNR, FQNEAQ (reference sequence). The V gene lost 5 bases and the J gene lost 2 bases, with 9 bases spanning the gap. The CDR3 has 13 residues. In nucleotides, the CDR3 is TGTGCCAGCAGCCCAGACTGGCAAGAGACCCAGTACTTC. As protein: CASSPDWQETQYF.

The chain has TRBV5-1 and TRBJ2-1, with 7 bases aligning to TRBD2. This CDR3 has 17 residues. With V trimmed by 4 bases and J by 3 bases, 13 bases remained unmatched. Germline CDR1 reads SGHRS; CDR2 reads YFSETQ. CDR3 DNA sequence: TGCGCCAGCAGCCCACGACCGAGCGGGAACCTCTACAATGAGCAGTTCTTC. Translating gives CASSPRPSGNLYNEQFF.